Shown below are 22 T cell receptor beta chains from a single sample sequenced in a study of early T cells in non-severe SARS-CoV-2 infection. In TCRdb, the 5' RACE reads were re-called with MiXCR into one record per CDR3 protein. The table lists tens of thousands of distinct CDR3 sequences, around a sixth of them singletons. Sequencing was carried out using whole blood. The receptors stem from an adult who was a healthcare worker with PCR-confirmed SARS-CoV-2 infection or an uninfected control (not recorded which).

The chain uses TRBV20-1 and TRBJ2-5, with 9 bases lining up with TRBD2. Unmatched junction bases numbered 10, after V lost 0 bases and J lost 5 bases. The CDR3 sequence is 16 residues long. From germline, CDR1 is DFQATT and CDR2 SNEGSKA (reference sequence). Here the CDR3 reads CSAREEASGVEETQYF. The CDR3 DNA is TGCAGTGCTAGAGAGGAGGCTAGCGGGGTGGAGGAGACCCAGTACTTC.

There are a few counts of this clonotype. V and J are TRBV29-1 and TRBJ2-5; no clear D gene. Per germline, CDR1 SQVTM and CDR2 ANQGSEA. Trimming left V 4 bases short and J 1 base short, with 7 bases between. The CDR3 runs 12 residues. CDR3 amino acids: CSVGRIQETQYF. CDR3 in DNA: TGCAGCGTTGGACGGATCCAAGAGACCCAGTACTTC.

V usage is TRBV29-1 and J usage is TRBJ2-1; tentatively, D is TRBD2 (5 bases). V was clipped by 3 bases and J by 15 bases, with 12 bases between them. Germline V gene sequence: CDR1 SQVTM, CDR2 ANQGSEA. The CDR3 covers 10 residues. In DNA form, the CDR3 reads TGCAGCGTTGAGGAGAGGGTCCGGTTCTTC. It translates to CSVEERVRFF.

This chain connects TRBV7-2 to TRBJ1-2; TRBD1 aligns across 12 bases. The CDR3 runs 18 residues. The germline V gene encodes CDR1 SGHTA and CDR2 FQGNSA. The ends lost 4 bases at V and 3 bases at J; junction bases unmatched: 12. The DNA of the CDR3 is TGTGCCAGCAGCTCCCCTGGGGCGGGGGACAGGGGGCACTATGGCTACACCTTC. This encodes CASSSPGAGDRGHYGYTF.

This clonotype was seen more than once but under ten times. V usage is TRBV14 and J usage is TRBJ2-1, with D possibly matching TRBD2 (6 bases). CDR1 is SGHDN and CDR2 is FVKESK in the germline V gene. V gave up 3 bases and J gave up 3 bases, with 9 bases separating them. The CDR3 has 14 amino acids. CDR3 in amino acids: CASSHRDFYNEQFF. CDR3 sequence (DNA): TGTGCCAGCAGCCACCGGGACTTCTACAATGAGCAGTTCTTC.

CDR3 coding DNA: TGTGCCTGCAAAAAGGGCAGAACTTTCACAGATACGCAGTATTTT. Amino acids: CACKKGRTFTDTQYF. The chain joins TRBV6-1 to TRBJ2-3; D ambiguous. Germline assignment: CDR1 MNHNS and CDR2 SASEGT. The CDR3 is made up of 15 amino acids. Trimming pared 11 bases from V and 2 bases from J, leaving 20 bases between.

This clonotype was recorded at least ten times. The chain combines TRBV5-6 with TRBJ2-2; 9 bases match TRBD1. The CDR3 totals 16 residues. Germline V CDR1 and CDR2: SGHDT, YYEEEE. V trimming: 3 bases; J trimming: 2 bases; junction bases outside the gene matches: 5. CDR3 protein: CASSSPGQGNTGELFF. In nucleotides, the CDR3 is TGTGCCAGCAGCTCTCCGGGACAGGGAAACACCGGGGAGCTGTTTTTT.

This clonotype was picked up many times. The chain uses TRBV20-1 and TRBJ1-1, with a possible D match to TRBD1 (6 bases). Trimming left V 5 bases short and J 7 bases short, with 11 bases between. Germline CDR1 and CDR2: DFQATT and SNEGSKA (reference sequence). The CDR3 extends over 11 amino acids. The CDR3 DNA sequence: TGCAGTGCTCGAAAGGACAGTGAAGCTTTCTTT. It yields the protein CSARKDSEAFF.

This clonotype was counted between two and nine times. The J gene is TRBJ2-6, the V gene TRBV20-1; 7 nucleotides match TRBD1. The V and J ends lost 2 bases and 4 bases, in that order; junction bases with no gene match: 11. This CDR3 has 17 residues. CDR1 and CDR2 (germline): DFQATT, SNEGSKA (reference sequence). CDR3 in DNA: TGCAGTGCTAGATACCCCGACAGGGTTTCCGGGGCCAACGTCCTGACTTTC. It is translated as CSARYPDRVSGANVLTF.

This clonotype occurred a few times. This sequence joins TRBV6-2 or TRBV6-3 and TRBJ1-6, with D unclear. CDR3 length equals 15 residues. Germline V CDR1 and CDR2: MNHEY, SVGEGT. V was pared by 7 bases and J by 7 bases, with 17 bases between. The CDR3: CASKTGPELNSPLHF. CDR3 nucleotide sequence: TGTGCCAGCAAAACTGGCCCGGAGCTGAATTCACCCCTCCACTTT.

This clonotype has ten or more counts. V and J are TRBV29-1 and TRBJ1-4; 7 positions match TRBD1. The CDR3 is 15 amino acids. Trimming took 6 bases from V and 5 from J; bases not matched to a gene: 12. Germline CDR1 reads SQVTM; CDR2 reads ANQGSEA. The CDR3 is CSVGISGGKNEKLFF. The DNA of the CDR3 is TGCAGCGTCGGTATATCAGGGGGGAAGAATGAAAAACTGTTTTTT.

The chain has TRBV14 and TRBJ2-2; TRBD1 might be the D (5 bases). Trimming left V 4 bases short and J 5 bases short, with 11 bases between. Germline CDR1 is SGHDN and CDR2 is FVKESK. The CDR3 runs to 14 residues. CDR3 loop: CASSPRAGTGELFF. The CDR3 nucleotides are TGTGCCAGCAGCCCCAGGGCAGGGACCGGGGAGCTGTTTTTT. Full variable domain (missing parts from reference TRBV14 and TRBJ2-2): EAGVTQFPSHSVIEKGQTVTLRCDPISGHDNLYWYRRVMGKEIKFLLHFVKESKQDESGMPNNRFLAERTGGTYSTLKVQPAELEDSGVYFCASSPRAGTGELFFGEGSRLTVL.

The table lists this clonotype with a few counts. The chain joins TRBV18 to TRBJ2-6; D not certain. Between the trimmed V and J ends, which lost 3 bases and 0 bases, there was a span of 6 bases. Germline loops: CDR1 KGHSH, CDR2 LQKENI. The CDR3 has 15 amino acids. The DNA for the CDR3 is TGTGCCAGCTCACCTCAAAGCTCTGGGGCCAACGTCCTGACTTTC. Encoded protein: CASSPQSSGANVLTF.

This chain links TRBV4-2 with TRBJ2-2, with D uncertain. Trimming shortened V by 1 base and J by 3 bases, and 12 bases separated the two germline ends. Germline V lookup: CDR1 LGHNA, CDR2 YNFKEQ. This CDR3 has 16 residues. This CDR3 reads CASSQAHGADTGELFF. For the CDR3, the DNA is TGTGCCAGCAGCCAAGCGCATGGCGCCGACACCGGGGAGCTGTTTTTT.

The rearrangement joins TRBV28 to TRBJ1-2; D not resolved. The CDR3 totals 12 residues. Trimming cost V 7 bases and J 3 bases, with 9 bases left between them. The germline V gene has CDR1 MDHEN and CDR2 SYDVKM. CDR3 loop: CASTPGDYGYTF. As DNA, the CDR3 is TGTGCCAGCACCCCGGGCGACTATGGCTACACCTTC.

The chain is built from TRBV10-3 and TRBJ2-1; no clear D gene. Trimming shortened V by 2 bases and J by 0 bases, and 11 bases separated the two germline ends. Germline CDR1 is ENHRY and CDR2 is SYGVKD. This CDR3 spans 16 amino acids. CDR3 region: CAISETATRSYNEQFF. The CDR3 DNA follows: TGTGCCATCAGTGAGACCGCGACCCGCTCCTACAATGAGCAGTTCTTC.

This clonotype came up many times. This chain connects TRBV7-8 to TRBJ1-5; D call uncertain. This CDR3 spans 14 amino acids. CDR1 is SGHVS, CDR2 FQNEAQ, per germline. V shed 1 base and J shed 6 bases, with 10 bases lying between them. CDR3 protein: CASSLDGWAQPQHF. The CDR3 DNA sequence: TGTGCCAGCAGCTTAGATGGGTGGGCTCAGCCCCAGCATTTT.

This clonotype was counted a few times. CDR3 protein: CASSFDRDSSYNEQFF. CDR3 coding DNA: TGTGCCAGCAGCTTTGACCGGGACAGCTCCTACAATGAGCAGTTCTTC. The V call is TRBV7-8, the J call TRBJ2-1; 7 bases agree with TRBD1. CDR3 length: 16 residues. Germline CDR1 and CDR2: SGHVS and FQNEAQ. V lost 3 bases and J lost 0; bases outside the gene matches: 5.

This clonotype was detected a few times. The chain recombines TRBV6-5 with TRBJ2-3; 7 bases are a match to TRBD1. The CDR3 consists of 16 residues. Germline loops: CDR1 MNHEY, CDR2 SVGAGI. The V and J ends lost 0 bases and 2 bases, in that order; junction bases with no gene match: 5. Here the CDR3 reads CASSYSGTDHTDTQYF. The DNA of the CDR3 is TGTGCCAGCAGTTACTCGGGGACAGATCACACAGATACGCAGTATTTT.

This clonotype was detected a few times. The V call is TRBV27, the J call TRBJ1-1; weak D call: TRBD1 (5 bases). V lost 4 bases, J lost 3 bases, and 9 bases lay in between. The CDR3 is made up of 13 amino acids. From germline, CDR1 is MNHEY and CDR2 SMNVEV (reference sequence). CDR3 loop: CASSWGPHTEAFF. The CDR3, as DNA: TGTGCCAGCAGTTGGGGACCGCACACTGAAGCTTTCTTT.

The chain couples TRBV5-1 to TRBJ1-2, with D possibly being TRBD1 (5 bases). The CDR3 contains 14 residues. V was cut by 3 bases and J by 11 bases, with 20 bases left in between. Germline loops: CDR1 SGHRS, CDR2 YFSETQ. DNA for the CDR3: TGCGCCAGCAGCTCCACCGGGACGGCAAGGAGATACACCTTC. Residues: CASSSTGTARRYTF. The entire variable domain, with the rest obtained from reference TRBV5-1 and TRBJ1-2, is as follows: KAGVTQTPRYLIKTRGQQVTLSCSPISGHRSVSWYQQTPGQGLQFLFEYFSETQRNKGNFPGRFSGRQFSNSRSEMNVSTLELGDSALYLCASSSTGTARRYTFGSGTRLTVV.

This clonotype was counted many times. This chain joins TRBV29-1 and TRBJ1-1; TRBD1 matches 9 bases. There are 12 residues in the CDR3. The V gene end was trimmed by 7 bases and the J gene end by 4 bases; junction bases not matched to a gene: 4. In germline, CDR1 is SQVTM, CDR2 ANQGSEA. CDR3 nucleotides: TGCAGCGGTGGGACAGGGACCACTGAAGCTTTCTTT. Translation: CSGGTGTTEAFF.